This paragraph reports one T cell receptor beta chain. Its specificity is unknown. These data are taken from a study of T cells in localized non-small cell lung cancer. Study-wide findings and caveats: Paired adjacent lung recovered a median roughly 56 of the top 100 tumor clones. The study sequenced only one region of the tumor. As a result, intratumor heterogeneity could not be excluded and remains possible.

Only in-frame clones appear in the TCRdb table, and some are missing; sequencing was by immunoSEQ multiplex PCR. The sample has approximately 63,000 clones, about 90% seen once; the top ten hold less than 25%. The sample consisted of peripheral blood, taken before any cancer treatment. The clonotype comes from a man aged 35 to 69 with stage I squamous cell lung carcinoma.

The CDR3 DNA reads TGTGCCAGCAGGATGACAGGGGATAACACTGAAGCTTTCTTT. Residues: CASRMTGDNTEAFF. The chain combines TRBV6-1 with TRBJ1-1; 8 bases line up with TRBD1. The CDR3 covers 14 residues. Germline trimming cut 6 bases from V and 2 bases from J; bases unmatched to any gene: 5. Germline V gives CDR1 MNHNS, CDR2 SASEGT.